The T cell receptor beta chain under discussion was sequenced for a study of beta chain features in type 1 diabetes (dated by TCRdb to between 2018 and 2020). In the study overall: Mean age, gender distribution, total cell number and subset yield did not differ between patients and healthy donors. Across all samples, around 100 million sorted cells were examined, and cell number per subset correlated strongly with RNA yield. Regulatory and stem cell-like memory subsets were isolated from only 8 patients and about eight healthy donors, whereas naive and central memory subsets came from all 30 or so donors. In the study, TCRB repertoires of sorted circulating CD4+ T cell subsets from recently diagnosed type 1 diabetes patients were compared with those of matched healthy donors.

The entire amount of isolated RNA was reverse transcribed using the High Capacity cDNA Reverse Transcription Kit, so the sequenced TCRB transcripts were expressed ones. Deep immunoSEQ sequencing was applied to naive, central memory and regulatory T cell samples, giving an average of roughly 3.5 million total reads per sample. Sorted cells were lysed in RLT buffer and RNA was extracted with DNase-treated RNeasy Micro or Mini kits, depending on cell number. Each cell subset was processed on its own to prevent cross-contamination, while patient and healthy donor samples were processed together. The immunoSEQ multiplex PCR was used to amplify TCRB sequences from cDNA, yielding 87-bp fragments that span the CDR3 region. Sequencing of the amplicons was performed on the Illumina HiSeq platform. The original pipeline was this. Synthetic template baselines were used to correct PCR bias computationally, reads within Hamming distance 2 were collapsed, and singletons that could not be merged were discarded. Reads were aligned to IMGT to assign V, D and J genes, CDR3 length, and insertions or deletions at six rearrangement sites. Clonotype counts were normalized to sorted cell number within each subset before computing true diversity and Gini coefficients with the tcR R package. The overlap coefficient, calculated on TCRB nucleotide sequences, was used to measure repertoire sharing. Out-of-frame TCRB sequences from naive cells were analyzed to stand in for the pre-selection repertoire. As stored in TCRdb, this immuneACCESS dataset retains in-frame rearrangements with V and J assigned. A fraction of the clones does not appear; measured against another copy, unresolved V genes explain less than half of the discrepancy, and the remainder lacks a known reason. The DNA was the basis for D and trimming; V, J and clone size are from that table. The sample yields roughly 220,000 clones; approximately 16% were counted once. The ten largest account for approximately 0.081% of the sample.

Each donor gave one peripheral blood draw, roughly 0.12 L on average, collected into heparinised tubes. A BD FACSAria II and a panel including CD45RO, CCR7, CD25, CD127, CD95 and CD27 were used to sort naive, central memory, regulatory and stem cell-like memory CD4+ T cells. A purity above 95% was achieved for all sorted populations. PBMCs were isolated immediately by Lymphoprep density gradient centrifugation and stained directly without culture. Samples were stained and sorted in pairs, with one healthy donor and one patient per experiment, so that batch effects were minimized. Via the germline V gene, CDR1 is SGHTA and CDR2 FQGNSA. The cysteine opens and the phenylalanine closes a CDR3 of 14 amino acids. Only CDR3 DNA remains: 42 bases, in frame from the first base. V is reduced by 3 bases and J by 1 base, leaving a spacing of 6 bases between them. Turning to this clone: Its target antigen remains unknown. No much larger clone is present one base from it, and per-base qualities are unavailable.

What the study reported, not specific to this receptor: PCR may preferentially amplify shorter templates, but because patient and control samples were amplified and corrected together, any resulting skew would affect both groups equally. Sequencing cDNA rather than genomic DNA could over-represent highly expressing activated cells, although activation and CD3 levels did not differ between groups. Naive, central memory and regulatory TCRB repertoires appeared more similar among patients than among healthy donors. Because small numbers of individuals were included in the HLA sub-analyses, any influence of HLA type on TCRB rearrangement was left unresolved. Fewer insertions and more nucleotide deletions at VDJ recombination sites were observed in patients with type 1 diabetes, implying thymic rearrangement abnormalities. In all four CD4+ subsets, TCRB CDR3 length was moderately but significantly shorter in type 1 diabetes patients.

The TCR sequence derives from a young man with type 1 diabetes. The rearrangement combines TRBV7-2 with TRBJ2-2, with the D gene not clear enough to name. Sequenced: naive CD4+ T cells from blood. The cell subset or site tag for this specimen amounts to: true naive CD4+ T cells. The CDR3 protein: CASSFAGNTGELFF. DNA sequence: TGTGCCAGCAGCTTTGCAGGGAACACCGGGGAGCTGTTTTTT.